This T cell receptor beta chain is from a study of CD8 T cells in Susac syndrome (dated by TCRdb to between 2017 and 2020). Study-level background: Of the Susac syndrome patients who were sequenced, 5 or 6 had clinically active disease and roughly eight were in clinical remission. At the time of blood withdrawal, Susac syndrome patients were either therapy-naive, taking corticosteroids (with some also receiving IVIg), or on IVIg alone. CD8+ T cell repertoire clonality was compared between approximately 12 healthy donors, around 14 Susac syndrome patients and 15 multiple sclerosis patients. Repertoire sequencing was used to test whether CD8+ T cell activation and differentiation in Susac syndrome was antigen driven.

Measured from the cysteine to the phenylalanine, the CDR3 is 14 residues long. The retained sequence is limited to the CDR3, 42 bases, with the frame set at the first base. V loses 3 bases at its end and J loses 5 bases; junction bases beyond the gene matches: 2. From a lookup of the germline V gene (reference sequence), CDR1 and CDR2 are DFQATT and SNEGSKA. Of note for this clonotype: It has no known antigen specificity. The record has no base qualities; no much larger clone is one base away.

RNA was extracted using the RNeasy kit, and about 0.45 to 1 ug of the RNA was reverse transcribed with random hexamers. The immunoSEQ multiplex PCR assay, which covers 54 Vbeta and 13 Jbeta segments, was used to amplify TCR beta CDR3 regions. PCR amplification bias was corrected using a synthetic template baseline for primer optimization and computational correction. On the study's bioinformatics: Reads were annotated to V, D and J genes according to IMGT and were analyzed with immunoSEQ Analyzer, with only productive sequences retained. Clonality was calculated as one minus the Shannon entropy normalized by log2 of the number of productive unique sequences. For each patient and control, public and private clones were evaluated within the 100 most prevalent clones. Susac-specific clones were defined as absent from healthy and MS cohorts, roughly 1,100 published viral clones and other ImmuneACCESS disease sequences. In TCRdb, the public reads were trimmed at Q25 with fastp and aligned with MiXCR, with productive beta chains retained. When rows share a CDR3 protein, they turn into one entry using the most common DNA and genes. TCRdb's processing, not the authors', yielded these V and J calls. The sample table lists roughly 88,000 distinct CDR3 sequences, about 95% of them with a count of one. The ten largest clonotypes hold about 0.39% of the sample.

Peripheral blood CD8+ and CD4+ T cells from healthy donors, Susac syndrome patients and multiple sclerosis patients were profiled by high-throughput TCR beta sequencing. The Susac syndrome patients fulfilled recently defined diagnostic criteria for either definite or probable disease. Bulk CD8+ and CD4+ T cells were purified magnetically by negative isolation, whereas CD8+ TEMRA cells were enriched by FACS. Blood was drawn into EDTA tubes, processed within 24 hours, and PBMCs were isolated by density gradient centrifugation. PBMCs intended for TCR sequencing were cryopreserved in liquid nitrogen and were subsequently thawed in a 37 degrees C water bath. The sorted or isolated CD4+, CD8+ and CD8+ TEMRA cells reached a purity of at least 90%. General findings and caveats noted by the study authors: The study acknowledged that relatively few individuals were included in the TCR sequencing and HLA analysis. About 15 Susac-specific public clones were identified in the total CD8+ repertoire, and five Susac-specific public clones were identified in the CD8+ TEMRA repertoire. Clonal expansion was seen in Susac syndrome CD8+ repertoires, peaking in CD8+ TEMRA cells and being greater in clinically active patients than in remitting ones.

The rearrangement joined TRBV20-1 to TRBJ2-1; 12 bases in between match TRBD2. Sequencing was performed on CD8+ T cells from PBMCs. The clonotype comes from a human donor with Susac syndrome. The CDR3 here reads CSARTSGSHNEQFF. At the DNA level, the sequence is TGCAGTGCTAGGACTAGCGGGAGCCACAATGAGCAGTTCTTC.